This TCR beta chain was identified during a study of identical twins. This clonotype was observed at least ten times. CDR1 SGHVS and CDR2 FQNEAQ come from the germline V gene. V shed 0 bases and J 0 bases; nucleotides not matched to a gene: 4. CDR3 size: 17 residues. A single record per CDR3 protein comes from TCRdb applying MiXCR to the 5' RACE reads. The repertoire holds approximately 630,000 distinct CDR3 sequences, with roughly 7.2% as singletons. This sample was shared with a second study, whose subject was yellow fever vaccine responses in identical twins.

The receptor comes from a woman younger than 30 in good health. Material for sequencing was PBMCs. The chain recombines TRBV7-8 with TRBJ2-1, with 8 bases aligning to TRBD2. CDR3 protein: CASSLAFGGDSYNEQFF. Here the CDR3 DNA reads TGTGCCAGCAGCTTAGCGTTCGGGGGGGACTCCTACAATGAGCAGTTCTTC.